Presented here are 25 T cell receptor beta chains from one specimen sequenced in a study of CD4 T cell repertoires in COVID-19 (dated by TCRdb to the early 2020s). This specimen's time point label, per the study, means: sample from a COVID-19-recovered individual after infection. Library prep was done by the immunoSEQ multiplex PCR assay. Entries here come from immuneACCESS through TCRdb and include only in-frame sequences with V and J called. Some clones fail to appear in such tables; in the studies checked, an unresolved V gene covers under half of the shortfall, and the cause of the remainder is unknown. Recorded for this sample are tens of thousands of clones; 80% to 90% of them occurred a single time. The ten largest clones take up about 0.58% of the sample. The material sequenced was CD4+ T cells from peripheral blood, taken after recovery from COVID-19. The source is a human donor who had COVID-19.

The chain employs TRBV5-8 and TRBJ2-5, with TRBD1 matching 7 bases. Germline CDR1 SGHTS, CDR2 YDEGEE. The V and J ends lost 5 bases and 4 bases, in that order; junction bases with no gene match: 11. The CDR3 contains 15 residues. The DNA of the CDR3 is TGTGCCAGCAGTTTTCCGACACCAGGGGGAGAGACCCAGTACTTC. Translated: CASSFPTPGGETQYF.

The genes are TRBV5-6 and TRBJ1-5; D is unresolved. The germline V gene has CDR1 SGHDT and CDR2 YYEEEE. The CDR3 runs 15 residues. V dropped 4 bases and J dropped 5 bases, with 16 bases sitting between them. CDR3 protein: CASSRGDLEHQPQHF. Here the CDR3 DNA reads TGTGCCAGCAGCCGGGGAGACTTAGAGCATCAGCCCCAGCATTTT.

The rearrangement links TRBV6-5 to TRBJ2-7, with D possibly called TRBD1 or TRBD2 (8 bases each). This CDR3 is 14 amino acids long. Germline CDR1 and CDR2: MNHEY and SVGAGI. V lost 10 bases and J 7 bases, leaving 23 bases between the germline ends. The CDR3, as DNA: TGTGCCATTCCCGGGGGGGACAGGACGGTGGAGCAGTACTTC. This gives the protein CAIPGGDRTVEQYF.

The V and J genes are TRBV19 and TRBJ1-4; D is perhaps TRBD1 (6 bases). This CDR3 is 13 amino acids long. From germline, CDR1 is LNHDA and CDR2 SQIVND (reference sequence). CDR3 in amino acids: CATGDRTSEKLFF. The DNA of the CDR3 is TGTGCAACGGGTGACAGGACGAGTGAAAAACTGTTTTTT.

The chain uses TRBV5-8 and TRBJ2-1, with 15 bases fitting TRBD2. This CDR3 is 16 amino acids long. The J segment lost 7 bases and the V segment lost 4 bases, leaving 6 bases of the junction unmatched. Germline CDR1 SGHTS, CDR2 YDEGEE. The CDR3 sequence is CASSPGTSGGPNEQFF. The CDR3 DNA reads TGTGCCAGCAGCCCCGGGACTAGCGGGGGGCCGAATGAGCAGTTCTTC.

This clone was seen a handful of times. The gene calls are TRBV5-1 and TRBJ1-3, with D perhaps matching TRBD1 (5 bases). Trimming shortened V by 4 bases and J by 2 bases, and 10 bases separated the two germline ends. CDR1 and CDR2 (germline): SGHRS, YFSETQ. The length of the CDR3 is 14 residues. The CDR3 DNA reads TGCGCCAGCAGCATGGCGGGGGCTGGAAACACCATATATTTT. It yields the protein CASSMAGAGNTIYF.

The gene calls are TRBV7-8 and TRBJ2-1; tentatively, D is TRBD1 or TRBD2 (6 bases each). Germline assignment: CDR1 SGHVS and CDR2 FQNEAQ. V was clipped by 5 bases and J by 4 bases, with 12 bases between them. This CDR3 spans 14 amino acids. CDR3 bases: TGTGCCAGCAGCCCGGGGGCCGTTTACAATGAGCAGTTCTTC. It specifies CASSPGAVYNEQFF.

The chain carries TRBV28 and TRBJ2-2; D is possibly TRBD1 (6 bases). V lost 5 bases, J lost 2 bases, and 15 bases lay in between. Germline CDR1 MDHEN, CDR2 SYDVKM. This CDR3 is built from 16 residues. The CDR3 protein is CASSMRGTLNTGELFF. The CDR3 DNA reads TGTGCCAGCAGTATGAGGGGGACACTAAACACCGGGGAGCTGTTTTTT. Variable domain in full (rest from reference TRBV28 and TRBJ2-2): DVKVTQSSRYLVKRTGEKVFLECVQDMDHENMFWYRQDPGLGLRLIYFSYDVKMKEKGDIPEGYSVSREKKERFSLILESASTNQTSMYLCASSMRGTLNTGELFFGEGSRLTVL.

The gene calls are TRBV19 and TRBJ1-1, with D unresolved. The CDR3 has 13 residues. Germline V gene sequence: CDR1 LNHDA, CDR2 SQIVND (reference sequence). The V gene lost 4 bases and the J gene lost 5 bases, with 11 bases spanning the gap. Here the CDR3 reads CASSRSIGTEAFF. The CDR3 nucleotides are TGTGCCAGTAGTAGGTCCATCGGGACTGAAGCTTTCTTT.

The V call is TRBV7-2, the J call TRBJ2-7; the D is unclear. The CDR3 loop spans 14 amino acids. Trimming pared 0 bases from V and 0 bases from J, leaving 6 bases between. Germline V gene lookup returns CDR1 SGHTA and CDR2 FQGNSA. CDR3 sequence (DNA): TGTGCCAGCAGCTTAGCGGCGAGCTCCTACGAGCAGTACTTC. Amino acids: CASSLAASSYEQYF.

The chain is built from TRBV4-2 and TRBJ2-1, with 7 nucleotides matching TRBD2. Germline assignment: CDR1 LGHNA and CDR2 YNFKEQ. This CDR3 region has 14 residues. Trimming took 1 base from V and 10 from J; bases not matched to a gene: 7. The CDR3 sequence is CASSQGAGEGEQFF. The CDR3 DNA is TGTGCCAGCAGCCAAGGGGCGGGAGAAGGGGAGCAGTTCTTC.

The CDR3 here is CASSLGSDTQYF. CDR3 nucleotides: TGTGCCAGCAGCTTAGGGTCAGATACGCAGTATTTT. The genes are TRBV11-2 and TRBJ2-3; D is ambiguous. The CDR3 consists of 12 residues. Trimming stripped 1 base from V and 4 bases from J, with 3 bases between. Germline V gene data show CDR1 as SGHAT and CDR2 as FQNNGV.

The rearrangement uses TRBV7-8 and TRBJ2-5; D may be TRBD2 (5 bases). The germline gives CDR1 SGHVS, CDR2 FQNEAQ. The ends were cut back, 5 bases at V and 2 bases at J, with 12 bases in the middle. The CDR3 has 14 amino acids. The DNA of the CDR3 is TGTGCCAGCAGCCGGGGAGTACTTCAAGAGACCCAGTACTTC. Amino acids: CASSRGVLQETQYF.

CDR3 region: CASSQVADKLNTEAFF. DNA of the CDR3: TGTGCCAGCAGCCAAGTTGCTGATAAACTGAACACTGAAGCTTTCTTT. The chain employs TRBV14 and TRBJ1-1; D ambiguous. Trimming removed 1 base from V and 0 bases from J, with 12 bases in between. Germline V CDR1 and CDR2: SGHDN, FVKESK. The CDR3 sequence is 16 residues long.

The chain joins TRBV4-2 to TRBJ2-7, with TRBD2 matching over 7 bases. V shed 0 bases and J 2 bases; nucleotides not matched to a gene: 4. CDR1 and CDR2 (germline): LGHNA, YNFKEQ. There are 15 residues in the CDR3. The CDR3 DNA is TGTGCCAGCAGCCAAGAACTCCTAGCGGCCTACGAGCAGTACTTC. Its protein is CASSQELLAAYEQYF.

The chain is built from TRBV7-2 and TRBJ2-2; D possibly uses TRBD1 or TRBD2 (5 bases each). Trimming left V 1 base short and J 2 bases short, with 14 bases between. Looked up from germline, CDR1 is SGHTA and CDR2 is FQGNSA. The CDR3 runs 17 residues. The CDR3 sequence is CASSLVRPGSNTGELFF. The DNA of the CDR3 is TGTGCCAGCAGCTTAGTACGGCCAGGGAGTAACACCGGGGAGCTGTTTTTT.

DNA for the CDR3: TGTGCCAGCACCCTAAGGGTAGCGGGAACAGATACGCAGTATTTT. It translates to CASTLRVAGTDTQYF. The chain has TRBV28 and TRBJ2-3, with 8 bases aligning to TRBD2. The CDR3 covers 15 residues. CDR1 and CDR2 (germline): MDHEN, SYDVKM. J lost 3 bases, V lost 7 bases, and 9 bases had no gene match.

The rearrangement uses TRBV7-2 and TRBJ2-1, with 9 nucleotides matching TRBD2. This CDR3 is 17 amino acids long. Germline V gives CDR1 SGHTA, CDR2 FQGNSA. J gave up 2 bases and V 5 bases, and 10 bases lay outside the gene matches. The CDR3 DNA reads as TGTGCCAGCAGCCCCCAAGCGGGAGGCCCCCCCTACAATGAGCAGTTCTTC. It translates to CASSPQAGGPPYNEQFF.

The rearrangement links TRBV28 to TRBJ1-4, with D perhaps matching TRBD1 (5 bases). Per the germline V gene, CDR1 is MDHEN and CDR2 is SYDVKM. V lost 8 bases and J lost 7, with 14 bases in between. The CDR3 has 13 amino acids. The CDR3 reads CASEGRGGEKLFF. DNA of the CDR3: TGTGCCAGCGAGGGACGGGGGGGTGAAAAACTGTTTTTT.

The chain carries TRBV27 and TRBJ2-7; 7 bases map to TRBD2. Germline V gene data show CDR1 as MNHEY and CDR2 as SMNVEV (reference sequence). V was clipped by 9 bases and J by 2 bases; unmatched bases: 7. The CDR3 runs 13 residues. The CDR3: CASQRGGTYEQYF. The CDR3 DNA is TGTGCCAGTCAGAGGGGAGGGACCTACGAGCAGTACTTC.

This clone was counted a few times. This rearrangement joins TRBV28 to TRBJ2-7; D perhaps matches TRBD2 (7 bases). The V gene's germline CDR1 is MDHEN and CDR2 SYDVKM. This CDR3 comprises 16 residues. V shed 5 bases and J shed 4 bases, with 21 bases lying between them. Written as DNA, the CDR3 is TGTGCCAGCAGTGGGGCATTGGGGCGGGGGCTTTACGAGCAGTACTTC. This codes for CASSGALGRGLYEQYF.

The DNA for the CDR3 is TGTGCCTGGAGTGTTCGGGGACAGGGGAGCTACACCTTC. Protein product: CAWSVRGQGSYTF. The chain has TRBV30 and TRBJ1-2; 10 nucleotides agree with TRBD1. Germline CDR1 reads GTSNPN; CDR2 reads SVGIG (reference sequence). The length of the CDR3 is 13 residues. V gave up 0 bases and J gave up 9 bases; unmatched junction bases: 4.

The V call is TRBV19, the J call TRBJ2-1; the D gene is possibly TRBD2 (5 bases). This CDR3 comprises 14 residues. From germline, CDR1 is LNHDA and CDR2 SQIVND (reference sequence). The V end was cut by 7 bases, the J end by 4 bases, with 14 bases between. CDR3 sequence reads: CASKAQRRYNEQFF. CDR3 DNA: TGTGCCAGTAAGGCCCAGCGGCGGTACAATGAGCAGTTCTTC.

The chain combines TRBV5-4 with TRBJ2-2, with D uncertain. V was pared by 0 bases and J by 0 bases, with 6 bases between. This CDR3 has 15 residues. In germline, CDR1 is SGHNT, CDR2 YYREEE (reference sequence). The CDR3, as DNA: TGTGCCAGCAGCTTGGGTGCCACGAACACCGGGGAGCTGTTTTTT. Translating gives CASSLGATNTGELFF.

The genes are TRBV6-5 and TRBJ2-3, with D perhaps TRBD2 (5 bases). V was shortened by 2 bases and J by 1 base, with 13 bases between the two germline ends. This CDR3 region has 16 residues. The germline V gene encodes CDR1 MNHEY and CDR2 SVGAGI. CDR3 DNA: TGTGCCAGCAGTTACACCCGGGCCGGGGGCACAGATACGCAGTATTTT. Amino acids: CASSYTRAGGTDTQYF.